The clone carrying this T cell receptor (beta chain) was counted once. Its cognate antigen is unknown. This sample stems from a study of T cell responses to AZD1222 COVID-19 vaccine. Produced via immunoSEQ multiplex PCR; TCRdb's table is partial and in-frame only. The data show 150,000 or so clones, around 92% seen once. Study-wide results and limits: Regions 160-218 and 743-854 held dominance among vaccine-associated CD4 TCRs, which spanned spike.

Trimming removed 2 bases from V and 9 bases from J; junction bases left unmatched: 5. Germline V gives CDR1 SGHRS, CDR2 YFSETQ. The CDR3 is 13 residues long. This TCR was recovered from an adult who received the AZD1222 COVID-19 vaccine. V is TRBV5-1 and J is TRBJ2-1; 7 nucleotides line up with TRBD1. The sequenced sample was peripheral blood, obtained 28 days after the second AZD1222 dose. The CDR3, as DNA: TGCGCCAGCAGCTTACAGGGGATGACTGAGCAGTTCTTC. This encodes CASSLQGMTEQFF. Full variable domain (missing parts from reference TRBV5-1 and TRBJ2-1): KAGVTQTPRYLIKTRGQQVTLSCSPISGHRSVSWYQQTPGQGLQFLFEYFSETQRNKGNFPGRFSGRQFSNSRSEMNVSTLELGDSALYLCASSLQGMTEQFFGPGTRLTVL.